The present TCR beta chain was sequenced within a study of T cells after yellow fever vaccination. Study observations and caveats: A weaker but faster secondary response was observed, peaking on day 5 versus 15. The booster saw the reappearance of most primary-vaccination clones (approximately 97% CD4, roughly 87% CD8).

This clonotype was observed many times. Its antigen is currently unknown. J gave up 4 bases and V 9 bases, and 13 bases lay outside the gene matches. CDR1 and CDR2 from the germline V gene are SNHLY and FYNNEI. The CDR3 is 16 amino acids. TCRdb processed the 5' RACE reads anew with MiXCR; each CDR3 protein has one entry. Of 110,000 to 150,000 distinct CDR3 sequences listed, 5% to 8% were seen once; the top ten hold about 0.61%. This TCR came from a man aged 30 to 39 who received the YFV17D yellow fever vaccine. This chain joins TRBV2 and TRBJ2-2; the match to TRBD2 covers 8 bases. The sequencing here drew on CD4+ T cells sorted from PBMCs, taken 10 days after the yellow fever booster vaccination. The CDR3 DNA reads TGTGCCAGGAGATTTAGTAGCGGGACTGCCACCGGGGAGCTGTTTTTT. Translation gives CARRFSSGTATGELFF.